Listed below are T cell receptor beta chains from one sample, sequenced in a study of shared clonotypes between healthy human individuals. Generated by immunoSEQ multiplex PCR, the TCRdb table keeps only in-frame clones and is missing some. The sample shows millions of clones, roughly 94% of them seen only once. The sequencing sample was made of naive CD4+ T cells sorted from blood. These receptors came from a young man in good health. Both conserved end residues are part of each CDR3. The D gene is left open where the match is weak. Part of the rows lack a size; the others show once, few, many or a class for expanded clones.

>-|TRBJ2-6|-|TRBV30
TGTGCCTGGAGTCTCCTCCCCGCGGCCAACGTCCTGACTTTC
CAWSLLPAANVLTF
>-|TRBJ2-3|TRBD2|TRBV7-3
TGTGCCAGCAGCTTAGCTAGCGGGGGGAAAGATACGCAGTATTTT
CASSLASGGKDTQYF
>-|TRBJ1-4|-|TRBV29-1
TGCAGCGTGGCCGAGGGGTCGACTAATGAAAAACTGTTTTTT
CSVAEGSTNEKLFF
>-|TRBJ2-7|TRBD2|TRBV18
TGTGCCAGCTCACCCAATAGCGGGAGTTCCTACGAGCAGTACTTC
CASSPNSGSSYEQYF
>many|TRBJ2-6|TRBD1|TRBV7-9
TGTGCCAGCAGTTTAACCGGGACAGGGTCGGTTGGGGCCAACGTCCTGACTTTC
CASSLTGTGSVGANVLTF
>-|TRBJ2-2|-|TRBV5-4
TGTGCCAGCAGCTTGGGAGTAGCAACGTCCACCGGGGAGCTGTTTTTT
CASSLGVATSTGELFF
>-|TRBJ1-6|-|TRBV7-5
TGTGCCAGAATAACGGCGAGGACATTAGTCTATAATTCACCCCTCCACTTT
CARITARTLVYNSPLHF
>-|TRBJ2-7|TRBD2|TRBV10-3
TGTGCCATCAGCCAGGCGGGAGAGGGGCAGTACTTC
CAISQAGEGQYF
>-|TRBJ1-4|-|TRBV7-9
TGTGCCAGCAGCTCTAATAATGAAAAACTGTTTTTT
CASSSNNEKLFF
>-|TRBJ2-3|-|TRBV30
TGTGCCTGGGGATCGAAAGGTGCGGATACGCAGTATTTT
CAWGSKGADTQYF
>-|TRBJ1-6|TRBD1|TRBV6-5
TGTGCCAGCAGTAGACAGGGAACCTATAATTCACCCCTCCACTTT
CASSRQGTYNSPLHF
>-|TRBJ2-5|TRBD2|TRBV7-9
TGTGCCAGCAGCTTGGGAACGACTAGCGGGGGACTCGAGACCCAGTACTTC
CASSLGTTSGGLETQYF
>-|TRBJ2-7|-|TRBV9
TGTGCCAGCAGCGTAGGGACAGTCTCCTACGAGCAGTACTTC
CASSVGTVSYEQYF
>-|TRBJ2-7|TRBD1|TRBV2
TGTGCCAGCACCCCCCAGCCGGGACAGGGCATCAACGAGCAGTACTTC
CASTPQPGQGINEQYF
>-|TRBJ1-1|-|TRBV7-8
TGTGCCAGCAGCTTAGCGGAGGTGAGCACTGAAGCTTTCTTT
CASSLAEVSTEAFF
>-|TRBJ2-7|TRBD2|TRBV9
TGTGCCAGCAGCGTAGGACTAGCGGGAGTATACGAGCAGTACTTC
CASSVGLAGVYEQYF
>-|TRBJ2-3|-|TRBV7-2
TGTGCCAGCAGCTTAGGGCTAGCCGGCACAGATACGCAGTATTTT
CASSLGLAGTDTQYF